These T cell receptor beta chains were read from a single sample in a study of T cell changes during pregnancy in multiple sclerosis. Measured with immunoSEQ multiplex PCR; TCRdb has only the in-frame clones, and not every one. The table shows about 120,000 clones, with roughly 92% occurring only once. The sample consisted of peripheral blood, taken before pregnancy. These TCRs come from a female donor with multiple sclerosis, enrolled in a pregnancy study. CDR3s include the opening cysteine and the closing phenylalanine or tryptophan. A D gene is named only where the DNA matches it firmly. The size entry is marked missing in some rows and otherwise reads once, few, many or a size class.

>TRBJ2-1|TRBD2|TRBV7-3|many
CASSLKRGGNNEQFF
TGTGCCAGCAGCTTAAAGCGGGGGGGAAACAATGAGCAGTTCTTC
>TRBJ2-2|-|TRBV11-2|-
CASSLGQGVGELFF
TGTGCCAGCAGCTTAGGCCAAGGGGTCGGGGAGCTGTTTTTT
>TRBJ1-2|-|TRBV7-8|-
CASSQPRQGGGYTF
TGTGCCAGCAGCCAACCCCGGCAGGGTGGCGGCTACACCTTC
>TRBJ1-2|TRBD1|TRBV7-9|-
CASSSTRGLLYGYTF
TGTGCCAGCAGCTCCACCAGGGGGCTCCTCTATGGCTACACCTTC
>TRBJ1-1|-|TRBV28|-
CASSPPQGNTEAFF
TGTGCCAGCAGTCCACCCCAGGGTAACACTGAAGCTTTCTTT
>TRBJ2-7|TRBD1|TRBV15|once
CATSRERDRGFEQYF
TGTGCCACCAGCAGAGAGAGGGACAGGGGGTTCGAGCAGTACTTC
>TRBJ2-5|-|TRBV14|-
CASSRQGPSRETQYF
TGTGCCAGCAGCCGCCAAGGCCCTAGCCGCGAGACCCAGTACTTC
>TRBJ1-1|-|TRBV9|-
CASSSAGRAFF
TGTGCCAGCAGCTCCGCAGGTAGAGCTTTCTTT
>TRBJ2-2|-|TRBV4-2|-
CASSQARQLNTGELFF
TGTGCCAGCAGCCAAGCGAGACAGTTAAACACCGGGGAGCTGTTTTTT
>TRBJ1-3|-|TRBV2|-
CASSGSGATSGNTIYF
TGTGCCAGCAGTGGGTCAGGGGCGACCTCTGGAAACACCATATATTTT
>TRBJ1-1|-|TRBV5-5|-
CASSLVAGGGKNTEAFF
TGTGCCAGCAGCTTGGTGGCGGGCGGGGGGAAAAACACTGAAGCTTTCTTT
>TRBJ1-5|-|TRBV7-3|-
CASSLNGATGQPQHF
TGTGCCAGCAGCTTAAACGGCGCCACAGGTCAGCCCCAGCATTTT
>TRBJ2-7|-|TRBV2|-
CASIRTQLTYEQYF
TGTGCCAGCATTCGGACTCAACTCACCTACGAGCAGTACTTC
>TRBJ1-1|TRBD1|TRBV30|few
CAWSRTGRVGTEAFF
TGTGCCTGGAGTCGGACAGGGAGAGTGGGCACTGAAGCTTTCTTT
>TRBJ1-3|TRBD1|TRBV2|-
CASSPQGRGGNTIYF
TGTGCCAGCAGCCCCCAGGGCAGGGGGGGAAACACCATATATTTT
>TRBJ2-7|-|TRBV6-1|-
CASSEQGRTYEQYF
TGTGCCAGCAGTGAACAGGGGAGAACCTACGAGCAGTACTTC
>TRBJ2-2|-|TRBV19|once
CASRWARRAGELFF
TGTGCCAGTAGATGGGCTAGGCGGGCCGGGGAGCTGTTTTTT
>TRBJ1-2|-|TRBV28|-
CASRAGLVGYTF
TGCGCCAGCAGGGCGGGGTTGGTCGGCTACACCTTC
>TRBJ1-2|-|TRBV2|-
CASNWAQSKINYGYTF
TGTGCCAGCAATTGGGCCCAATCGAAGATTAACTATGGCTACACCTTC
>TRBJ2-4|-|TRBV7-3|-
CASSDSGLGIQYF
TGTGCCAGCAGCGATAGCGGCCTCGGCATTCAGTACTTC
>TRBJ2-4|TRBD1|TRBV7-6|-
CASSPRTTGEKNIQYF
TGTGCCAGCAGCCCGCGCACCACAGGGGAAAAAAACATTCAGTACTTC
>TRBJ1-4|-|TRBV7-2|once
CASSWSNRVGEKLFF
TGTGCCAGCAGCTGGTCGAACAGGGTCGGTGAAAAACTGTTTTTT
>TRBJ2-7|TRBD2|TRBV2|-
CASSDSLAGAYEQYF
TGTGCCAGCAGTGACTCCCTAGCGGGGGCCTACGAGCAGTACTTC
>TRBJ1-2|TRBD1|TRBV9|-
CASSVADRGNYGYTF
TGTGCCAGCAGCGTAGCCGACAGGGGGAACTATGGCTACACCTTC
>TRBJ2-1|TRBD2|TRBV4-2|-
CASSQATSGTRKFF
TGTGCCAGCAGCCAAGCGACTAGCGGGACCAGAAAGTTCTTC
>TRBJ1-3|TRBD1|TRBV9|-
CASSTYDRASGNTIYF
TGTGCCAGCAGCACCTATGACAGGGCCTCTGGAAACACCATATATTTT
>TRBJ2-2|TRBD2|TRBV5-1|-
CASGLAGQTGELFF
TGCGCCAGCGGACTAGCGGGTCAGACCGGGGAGCTGTTTTTT
>TRBJ2-7|-|TRBV7-2|-
CASTPGSGSYEQYF
TGTGCCAGCACCCCGGGGAGCGGTTCCTACGAGCAGTACTTC
>TRBJ2-2|TRBD1|TRBV29-1|-
CSASGTANTGELFF
TGCAGCGCCTCCGGGACAGCGAACACCGGGGAGCTGTTTTTT
>TRBJ2-3|TRBD1|TRBV19|-
CASSMTGGWSTDTQYF
TGTGCCAGTAGTATGACAGGGGGTTGGTCCACAGATACGCAGTATTTT
>TRBJ2-3|-|TRBV27|-
CASSFLSGTDTQYF
TGTGCCAGCAGTTTTCTCAGCGGCACAGATACGCAGTATTTT
>TRBJ2-1|TRBD2|TRBV27|few
CASSLWGGTYNEQFF
TGTGCCAGCAGTTTATGGGGAGGGACCTACAATGAGCAGTTCTTC
>TRBJ1-6|TRBD1|TRBV9|-
CASSVGGTVNSPLHF
TGTGCCAGCAGCGTAGGCGGGACAGTGAATTCACCCCTCCACTTT
>TRBJ2-3|-|TRBV15|-
CATSREGGQGDTQYF
TGTGCCACCAGCAGAGAGGGGGGGCAGGGAGATACGCAGTATTTT
>TRBJ1-4|-|TRBV5-4|-
CASSPGGAGLFEKLFF
TGTGCCAGCAGCCCCGGAGGGGCGGGGTTGTTTGAAAAACTGTTTTTT
>TRBJ2-2|TRBD1|TRBV10-3|once
CATAAPSGQPNTGELFF
TGTGCCACGGCGGCTCCCTCGGGACAGCCGAACACCGGGGAGCTGTTTTTT
>TRBJ1-6|-|TRBV5-6|-
CASSESPGHYNSPLHF
TGTGCCAGCAGCGAGTCTCCGGGACATTATAATTCACCCCTCCACTTT
>TRBJ1-6|-|TRBV2|few
CASSEGALDNSPLHF
TGTGCCAGCAGTGAAGGGGCACTAGATAATTCACCCCTCCACTTT
>TRBJ2-2|-|TRBV27|-
CASSLRKGTGELFF
TGTGCCAGCAGTTTACGTAAGGGGACCGGGGAGCTGTTTTTT
>TRBJ2-2|-|TRBV30|-
CAWSLTSTGELFF
TGTGCCTGGAGCCTCACTAGCACCGGGGAGCTGTTTTTT
>TRBJ1-1|-|TRBV10-3|-
CAISEHSLGVNTEAFF
TGTGCCATCAGTGAACACTCCCTGGGAGTGAACACTGAAGCTTTCTTT
>TRBJ1-6|TRBD1|TRBV6-5|-
CASRQGLEAPLHF
TGTGCCAGCAGACAGGGGCTGGAGGCACCCCTCCACTTT
>TRBJ1-6|TRBD1|TRBV2|-
CASTPRTGGSPLHF
TGTGCCAGCACCCCTAGGACAGGAGGCTCACCCCTCCACTTT
>TRBJ1-4|-|TRBV19|-
CATTTPGNEKLFF
TGTGCCACCACTACCCCGGGGAATGAAAAACTGTTTTTT
>TRBJ2-7|-|TRBV6-6|-
CASSSPTLASYEQYF
TGTGCCAGCAGTTCGCCGACCTTAGCGAGCTACGAGCAGTACTTC
>TRBJ2-3|-|TRBV6-5|-
CASSPTGSSTDTQYF
TGTGCCAGCAGTCCCACAGGGTCTAGCACAGATACGCAGTATTTT
>TRBJ2-2|-|TRBV5-1|once
CASSLWGGTTGELFF
TGCGCCAGCAGCTTGTGGGGCGGTACAACCGGGGAGCTGTTTTTT
>TRBJ2-1|-|TRBV5-8|-
CASSLGLSSSYNEQFF
TGTGCCAGCAGCTTGGGACTATCAAGCTCCTACAATGAGCAGTTCTTC
>TRBJ2-1|TRBD2|TRBV4-2|-
CASSRPPGTSGPEAVSSYNEQFF
TGTGCCAGCAGCCGCCCCCCAGGGACTAGCGGGCCAGAGGCAGTAAGCTCCTACAATGAGCAGTTCTTC
>TRBJ1-2|-|TRBV19|-
CATKGGGPNYGYTF
TGTGCCACAAAGGGGGGGGGCCCCAACTATGGCTACACCTTC
>TRBJ2-1|-|TRBV9|-
CASSVGGTSFNEQFF
TGTGCCAGCAGCGTAGGTGGGACTTCCTTCAATGAGCAGTTCTTC
>TRBJ2-1|TRBD1|TRBV7-6|once
CASSRRQGTSNEQFF
TGTGCCAGCAGCAGGAGACAGGGGACATCCAATGAGCAGTTCTTC
>TRBJ2-1|TRBD2|TRBV5-6|-
CASSLVQGNSGRKYNEQFF
TGTGCCAGCAGCTTGGTACAAGGGAATAGCGGGAGGAAATACAATGAGCAGTTCTTC
>TRBJ2-1|-|TRBV28|-
CASSPGYSYNEQFF
TGTGCCAGCAGTCCCGGTTACTCCTACAATGAGCAGTTCTTC
>TRBJ2-7|TRBD2|TRBV7-2|-
CASSLARASGSHEQYF
TGTGCCAGCAGCTTAGCGAGGGCTAGCGGGAGCCACGAGCAGTACTTC
>TRBJ2-3|-|TRBV6-1|once
CASSEVTAAVDTRYF
TGTGCCAGCAGTGAAGTAACCGCGGCAGTAGATACGCGGTATTTT
>TRBJ1-5|-|TRBV6-6|-
CASKEGASNQPQHF
TGTGCCAGCAAGGAGGGCGCAAGCAATCAGCCCCAGCATTTT
>TRBJ1-1|-|TRBV29-1|-
CSVGSGEAFF
TGCAGCGTTGGTAGCGGGGAAGCTTTCTTT
>TRBJ2-1|-|TRBV7-9|-
CASSFPGYNEQFF
TGTGCCAGCAGCTTTCCCGGTTACAATGAGCAGTTCTTC